A selection of T cell receptor beta chains follows, all from one sample in a study of CD8+ T cells in alopecia areata. Sequencing used immunoSEQ multiplex PCR; TCRdb keeps in-frame clones, though not all of them. The profile covers around 130,000 clones, with 45% to 65% appearing a single time and 4.5% to 5.5% taken by the ten largest. The material sequenced was CD4+ T cells sorted from blood, taken at week 0. The receptors shown here come from a human donor with alopecia areata. CDR3s include the opening cysteine and the closing phenylalanine or tryptophan. A D gene is named only where the DNA matches it firmly. Not all rows give a size; the values are once, few, many and, for expanded clones, a class.

j_gene	d_gene	abundance	v_gene	CDR3nt	CDR3aa
TRBJ1-5	.	.	TRBV5-1	TGCGCCAGCAGCCTGCGGAGCGGCGATCAGCCCCAGCATTTT	CASSLRSGDQPQHF
TRBJ2-4	.	.	TRBV11-1	TGTGCCAGCAGCCAAGACGGGGGCTACGCCAAAAACATTCAGTACTTC	CASSQDGGYAKNIQYF
TRBJ1-1	.	.	TRBV5-1	TGCGCCAGCAGCTTGATGCCAGCGGGTGAAGCTTTCTTT	CASSLMPAGEAFF
TRBJ1-2	.	.	TRBV4-2	TGTGCCAGCAGCCAATCTACCGCTGGCTACACCTTC	CASSQSTAGYTF
TRBJ1-5	.	.	TRBV27	TGTGCCAGCAGTACAAATTTCAATCAGCCCCAGCATTTT	CASSTNFNQPQHF
TRBJ2-7	.	few	TRBV21-1	TGTGCCAGCAGCAAAGCTGTTGGGACTAGCAGTTTACACGAGCAGTACTTC	CASSKAVGTSSLHEQYF
TRBJ2-5	.	few	TRBV5-1	TGCGCCAGCAGCTTGGCAGGGCCCCAAGAGACCCAGTACTTC	CASSLAGPQETQYF
TRBJ2-3	TRBD2	.	TRBV5-1	TGCGCCAGCAGCTTGGGGGTAGCGGGAGACGCGGATACGCAGTATTTT	CASSLGVAGDADTQYF
TRBJ1-3	TRBD1	.	TRBV5-1	TGCGCCAGCAGCTTTACTATGGGACAGGGAAACACCATATATTTT	CASSFTMGQGNTIYF
TRBJ2-7	.	.	TRBV2	TGTGCCAGCAGTGAAACCAGCTACGAGCAGTACTTC	CASSETSYEQYF
TRBJ1-1	TRBD1	.	TRBV7-3	TGTGCCAGCAGCCCGGGGACAGGGGTATTCGGCACTGAAGCTTTCTTT	CASSPGTGVFGTEAFF
TRBJ1-2	.	.	TRBV7-2	TGTGCCAGCAGCTTAGTTGTCCGGGGGAACTATGGCTACACCTTC	CASSLVVRGNYGYTF
TRBJ2-1	TRBD1	.	TRBV7-2	TGTGCCAGCAGCTCCGGACAGGATTTGTGGCATGAGCAGTTCTTC	CASSSGQDLWHEQFF
TRBJ1-2	.	.	TRBV13	TGTGCCAGCAGCTTAGAGGGCAGCTATGGCTACACCTTC	CASSLEGSYGYTF
TRBJ2-5	.	.	TRBV5-1	TGCGCCAGCACAATGGCAGGGAGGCCGGAGACCCAGTACTTC	CASTMAGRPETQYF
TRBJ2-7	TRBD1	.	TRBV28	TGTGCCAGTAAGATTTCAGGGGGTCAAATGGTCGAGCAGTACTTC	CASKISGGQMVEQYF
TRBJ2-5	.	.	TRBV19	TGTGCCAGTAGTATCCGGGTACGGGAGACCCAGTACTTC	CASSIRVRETQYF
TRBJ1-5	.	.	TRBV10-3	TGTGCCATCAGTGAGATTCGGGGGAATCAGCCCCAGCATTTT	CAISEIRGNQPQHF
TRBJ2-7	.	few	TRBV21-1	TGTGCCAGCAGCAAAGGAGGGGGGCAGAGGAGATGGGGCTCCTACGAGCAGTACTTC	CASSKGGGQRRWGSYEQYF
TRBJ2-2	.	.	TRBV6-6	TGTGCCAGCACGCGCGTGAACACCGGGGAGCTGTTTTTT	CASTRVNTGELFF
TRBJ2-5	TRBD2	.	TRBV30	TGTGCCTGGAGTCCGGGGGGGGAGACCCAGTACTTC	CAWSPGGETQYF
TRBJ2-1	.	.	TRBV2	TGTGCCAGCAGTGGCGACACAAACAATGAGCAGTTCTTC	CASSGDTNNEQFF
TRBJ2-3	.	once	TRBV5-1	TGCGCCAGCAGCTGGGCGGCGGTTGGGACAGATACGCAGTATTTT	CASSWAAVGTDTQYF
TRBJ2-2	TRBD1	.	TRBV19	TGTGCCAGTAGTCCGGCCGGGACAGGGGAGTTCGGGGAGCTGTTTTTT	CASSPAGTGEFGELFF
TRBJ1-3	.	few	TRBV10-3	TGTGCCACAGGGGCCAACTCTGGAAACACCATATATTTT	CATGANSGNTIYF
TRBJ1-2	TRBD1	.	TRBV9	TGTGCCAGCAGCCCCCGGGACAGGGCGGTTGGCTACACCTTC	CASSPRDRAVGYTF
TRBJ2-3	.	.	TRBV5-6	TGTGCCAGCAGCTTGGCAGGTATCTCAGATACGCAGTATTTT	CASSLAGISDTQYF
TRBJ1-1	.	.	TRBV2	TGTGCCAGCAGTGCCGAAAATCCCCAGTGGGTTACTGAAGCTTTCTTT	CASSAENPQWVTEAFF
TRBJ1-6	.	.	TRBV18	TGTGCCAGCTCACCAGTTGAGGATTCACCCCTCCACTTT	CASSPVEDSPLHF
TRBJ2-5	.	few	TRBV28	TGTGCCAGCAGTTTACGAAAGGCTGATCAAGAGACCCAGTACTTC	CASSLRKADQETQYF
TRBJ1-1	TRBD1	.	TRBV19	TGTGCCAGTAGTATAGTGCCGGGACAGAGACGAACTAACACTGAAGCTTTCTTT	CASSIVPGQRRTNTEAFF
TRBJ1-4	.	.	TRBV23-1	TGCGCCAGCCCCTCCGTCGAGGGGAGTAGTGAAAAACTGTTTTTT	CASPSVEGSSEKLFF
TRBJ2-5	TRBD2	few	TRBV7-2	TGTGCCAGCAGCTTAGCTTGGGCGGGAGTCGGAGAGACCCAGTACTTC	CASSLAWAGVGETQYF
TRBJ1-3	.	few	TRBV4-3	TGCGCCAGCAGCCAAGATCAGGGAAACACCATATATTTT	CASSQDQGNTIYF
TRBJ2-7	.	.	TRBV7-2	TGTGCCAGCAGCTTAGGCAGCTACGAGCAGTACTTC	CASSLGSYEQYF
TRBJ2-5	.	.	TRBV7-6	TGTGCCAGCAGCTTAGAGTGGAGAGAGACCCAGTACTTC	CASSLEWRETQYF
TRBJ2-1	TRBD2	once	TRBV6-1	TGTGCCAGCAGTGAACTAGCGGTTAACAATGAGCAGTTCTTC	CASSELAVNNEQFF
TRBJ2-3	.	.	TRBV5-1	TGCGCCAGCAGCTTGGTGAGAGATACGCAGTATTTT	CASSLVRDTQYF
TRBJ1-5	TRBD1	few	TRBV10-3	TGTGCCATCAGCGGGACAGGCAGGGATCAGCCCCAGCATTTT	CAISGTGRDQPQHF
TRBJ2-7	TRBD1	.	TRBV29-1	TGCAGCGCCAGACAGGGAAGGACCTACGAGCAGTACTTC	CSARQGRTYEQYF
TRBJ1-2	.	.	TRBV28	TGTGCCAGCAGTTTAAAAGTGACGAACTATGGCTACACCTTC	CASSLKVTNYGYTF
TRBJ2-3	TRBD2	.	TRBV7-2	TGTGCCAGCAGCGGAGGGACTAGCGGGAGACAAGATACGCAGTATTTT	CASSGGTSGRQDTQYF
TRBJ1-1	TRBD1	.	TRBV9	TGTGCCAGCAGTCGGGACAGGGTGAACACTGAAGCTTTCTTT	CASSRDRVNTEAFF
TRBJ1-1	.	.	TRBV7-2	TGTGCCAGCAGCTCGGCAGGAAATCCTACTGAAGCTTTCTTT	CASSSAGNPTEAFF
TRBJ1-4	TRBD1	.	TRBV7-9	TGTGCCAGCAGCTTCCGGGACAGGTCTGCAACTAATGAAAAACTGTTTTTT	CASSFRDRSATNEKLFF
TRBJ2-7	TRBD1	.	TRBV7-2	TGTGCCAGCAGCCGACAGGGCCCCTACGAGCAGTACTTC	CASSRQGPYEQYF
TRBJ2-7	.	.	TRBV7-8	TGTGCCAGCAGCTTAGAGTTGAGCGAGCAGTACTTC	CASSLELSEQYF
TRBJ2-7	.	.	TRBV7-3	TGTGCCAGCAGCTTACAGGAGGGCCGGTCCTACGAGCAGTACTTC	CASSLQEGRSYEQYF
TRBJ1-2	.	.	TRBV2	TGTGCCAGCAGTGAACCAGGGTTGGACTATGGCTACACCTTC	CASSEPGLDYGYTF
TRBJ1-2	.	.	TRBV4-3	TGCGCCAGCAGCCAAGACCGGCAGGCACATACGGGCTACACCTTC	CASSQDRQAHTGYTF
TRBJ2-7	TRBD2	few	TRBV28	TGTGCCAGCAGTGCGACTAGCGGGGTTCTCTACGAGCAGTACTTC	CASSATSGVLYEQYF
TRBJ2-5	.	.	TRBV20-1	TGCAGTGCTAGTTTCGAGACCCAGTACTTC	CSASFETQYF
TRBJ2-7	TRBD1	.	TRBV28	TGTGCCAGCAGTTCTCAACTCCGGGACAGACTCTCCTACGAGCAGTACTTC	CASSSQLRDRLSYEQYF
TRBJ2-3	.	few	TRBV4-1	TGCGCCAGCAGCCAGCAACAGTTCGGTGATACGCAGTATTTT	CASSQQQFGDTQYF
TRBJ2-7	TRBD2	.	TRBV5-1	TGCGCCAGCAGCGGAACTAGCGGCTCCTACGAGCAGTACTTC	CASSGTSGSYEQYF
TRBJ2-1	.	.	TRBV7-8	TGTGCCAGCAGCTTTATGGCAGGGATCGCCTACAATGAGCAGTTCTTC	CASSFMAGIAYNEQFF
TRBJ2-1	.	few	TRBV5-1	TGCGCCAGCAGCTTGTCTCGTCGGACGAACGCCTACAATGAGCAGTTCTTC	CASSLSRRTNAYNEQFF
TRBJ2-5	.	.	TRBV7-9	TGTGCCAGCAGCTTAACAGCCTTTCAAGAGACCCAGTACTTC	CASSLTAFQETQYF
TRBJ2-3	.	.	TRBV4-3	TGCGCCAGCAGCTTCGGCAGGGTAGGCACAGATACGCAGTATTTT	CASSFGRVGTDTQYF
TRBJ2-7	TRBD1	.	TRBV7-2	TGTGCCAGCAGCTTGGGACAGGCCTACTACGAGCAGTACTTC	CASSLGQAYYEQYF